This paragraph covers one TCR beta chain sequence. This record comes from a study of graft-versus-host responses after intestinal transplantation. V shed 1 base and J shed 0 bases, with 13 bases lying between them. CDR1 is SGHRS and CDR2 is YFSETQ in the germline V gene. CDR3 size: 16 residues. Sequenced by immunoSEQ multiplex PCR; TCRdb stores in-frame clones only, minus some. The sample shows tens of thousands of clones, 90% to 95% of them seen only once. The TCR comes from a human patient who received an intestinal transplant, so some T cells may come from the graft donor. This chain links TRBV5-1 with TRBJ1-2; D may be TRBD1 (6 bases). The sequencing used PBMCs, collected 16 days after intestinal transplant. CDR3 sequence: CASSLNGGAANYGYTF. Here the CDR3 DNA reads TGCGCCAGCAGCTTGAATGGGGGCGCGGCTAACTATGGCTACACCTTC.